These T cell receptor beta chains were read from a single sample in a study of T cell changes during pregnancy in multiple sclerosis. The repertoire was sequenced with immunoSEQ multiplex PCR; TCRdb's copy has only in-frame clones and lacks some. The profile shows about 55,000 clones, 93% of them singletons. The source material was CD8+ T cells from peripheral blood mononuclear cells, sampled in the second trimester of pregnancy. These receptors originate from a female donor with multiple sclerosis, enrolled in a pregnancy study. CDR3s include the opening cysteine and the closing phenylalanine or tryptophan. The D gene is left open where the match is weak. Not every row has a clone size; where given, it reads once, few, many or a size class.

>TRBJ2-7|TRBD1|.|TRBV7-9
TGTGCCAGCAACGCGGGCCAGGGGACAGCCTACGAGCAGTACTTC
CASNAGQGTAYEQYF
>TRBJ2-1|TRBD2|.|TRBV19
TGTGCCAGTAGGTCAGCGGGAGGGTTAAATGAGCAGTTCTTC
CASRSAGGLNEQFF
>TRBJ1-6|.|.|TRBV27
TGTGCCAGCAGTCCCTCGTGGGGCGGGGGTTCACCCCTCCACTTT
CASSPSWGGGSPLHF
>TRBJ2-5|.|.|TRBV9
TGTGCCAGCAGCGTCTGGGGACAACCCCAAGAGACCCAGTACTTC
CASSVWGQPQETQYF
>TRBJ2-7|.|.|TRBV21-1
TGTGCCAGCATCCTGCGTCCTAACTACGAGCAGTACTTC
CASILRPNYEQYF
>TRBJ2-1|.|.|TRBV27
TGTGCCAGCAGTTTGGGAGGAAGAGAGCAGTTCTTC
CASSLGGREQFF
>TRBJ1-6|TRBD1|.|TRBV4-2
TGTGCCAGCAGCCAAGGAGAGGGGACAGGGTATTCACCCCTCCACTTT
CASSQGEGTGYSPLHF
>TRBJ1-4|TRBD1|once|TRBV15
TGTGCCACCAGCAGCGCACAGGGGGCTAGTGAAAAACTGTTTTTT
CATSSAQGASEKLFF
>TRBJ1-5|.|.|TRBV7-9
TGTGCCAGCAGCTTAGGAGTCAATCAGCCCCAGCATTTT
CASSLGVNQPQHF
>TRBJ2-7|.|.|TRBV6-1
TGTGCCAGCAGCGAGCAACCTACCTACGAGCAGTACTTC
CASSEQPTYEQYF
>TRBJ1-2|.|.|TRBV19
TGTGCCAGTAGTATCTCTTGGGCAGACTATGGCTACACCTTC
CASSISWADYGYTF
>TRBJ2-1|TRBD2|.|TRBV7-9
TGTGCCAGCAGCCTGCTATCAGGACTAGCGGGTTACAATGAGCAGTTCTTC
CASSLLSGLAGYNEQFF
>TRBJ2-3|TRBD2|.|TRBV9
TGTGCCAGCAGCGTAACCCTTCTAGCGGGAGGTTCAGATACGCAGTATTTT
CASSVTLLAGGSDTQYF
>TRBJ1-2|TRBD1|.|TRBV2
TGTGCCAGCAGTAGCGGTGTGGGACAGGAGAAGGATGGCTACACCTTC
CASSSGVGQEKDGYTF
>TRBJ1-6|.|.|TRBV2
TGTGCCAGCAGGCAGGGGATCGGCAATTCACCCCTCCACTTT
CASRQGIGNSPLHF
>TRBJ2-1|TRBD1|.|TRBV10-3
TGTGCCGTCTCCACCGTCGTGACAGGGGGCGATGAGCAGTTCTTC
CAVSTVVTGGDEQFF
>TRBJ2-7|TRBD1|.|TRBV13
TGTGCCAGCAGCTTATTGGGACAGGGGAGCTCCTACGAGCAGTACTTC
CASSLLGQGSSYEQYF
>TRBJ1-5|.|.|TRBV15
TGTGCCACCAGCCCAACCAGGGATTATAGCAATCAGCCCCAGCATTTT
CATSPTRDYSNQPQHF
>TRBJ1-2|.|.|TRBV5-4
TGTGCCAGCAGCACCCTACTGTCCGGACTCCAAGGCTACACCTTC
CASSTLLSGLQGYTF
>TRBJ1-4|.|few|TRBV27
TGTGCCAGCAGTTGGCAGGCTGCAACTAATGAAAAACTGTTTTTT
CASSWQAATNEKLFF
>TRBJ2-1|.|.|TRBV7-9
TGTGCCAGCCTCCTAAAGGGGGGGCCGGAGAATGAGCAGTTCTTC
CASLLKGGPENEQFF
>TRBJ2-7|.|once|TRBV7-6
TGTGCCAGCAGCCGGGGTAACGAGCAGTACTTC
CASSRGNEQYF